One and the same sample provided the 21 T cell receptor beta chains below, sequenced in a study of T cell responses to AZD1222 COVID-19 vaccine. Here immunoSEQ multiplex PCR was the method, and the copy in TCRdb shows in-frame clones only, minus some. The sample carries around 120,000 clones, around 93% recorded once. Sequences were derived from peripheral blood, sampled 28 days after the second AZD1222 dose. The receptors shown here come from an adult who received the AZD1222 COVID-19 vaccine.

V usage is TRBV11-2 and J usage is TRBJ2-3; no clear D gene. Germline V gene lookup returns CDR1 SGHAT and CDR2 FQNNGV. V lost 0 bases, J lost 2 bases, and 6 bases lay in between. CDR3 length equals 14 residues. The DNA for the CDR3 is TGTGCCAGCAGCTTAGATGACCCCACAGATACGCAGTATTTT. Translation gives CASSLDDPTDTQYF.

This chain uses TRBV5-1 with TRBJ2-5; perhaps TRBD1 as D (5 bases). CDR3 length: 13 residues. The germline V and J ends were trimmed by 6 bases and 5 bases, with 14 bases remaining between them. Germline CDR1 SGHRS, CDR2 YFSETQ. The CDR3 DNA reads TGCGCCAGCACCAATCCGACAGTTGAGACCCAGTACTTC. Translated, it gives CASTNPTVETQYF.

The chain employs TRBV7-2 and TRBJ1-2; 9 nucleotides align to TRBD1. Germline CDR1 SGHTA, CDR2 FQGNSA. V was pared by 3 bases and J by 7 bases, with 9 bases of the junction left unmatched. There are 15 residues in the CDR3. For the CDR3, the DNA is TGTGCCAGCAGCTTCAACGGACAGGGGTCTCTTGGCTACACCTTC. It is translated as CASSFNGQGSLGYTF.

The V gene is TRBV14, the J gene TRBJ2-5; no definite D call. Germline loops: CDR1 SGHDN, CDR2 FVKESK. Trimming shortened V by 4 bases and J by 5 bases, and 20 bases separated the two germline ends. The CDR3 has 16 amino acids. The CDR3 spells CASSPLGRALWETQYF. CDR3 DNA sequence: TGTGCCAGCAGCCCCTTGGGTCGGGCCCTCTGGGAGACCCAGTACTTC. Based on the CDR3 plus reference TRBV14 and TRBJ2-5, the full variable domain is EAGVTQFPSHSVIEKGQTVTLRCDPISGHDNLYWYRRVMGKEIKFLLHFVKESKQDESGMPNNRFLAERTGGTYSTLKVQPAELEDSGVYFCASSPLGRALWETQYFGPGTRLLVL.

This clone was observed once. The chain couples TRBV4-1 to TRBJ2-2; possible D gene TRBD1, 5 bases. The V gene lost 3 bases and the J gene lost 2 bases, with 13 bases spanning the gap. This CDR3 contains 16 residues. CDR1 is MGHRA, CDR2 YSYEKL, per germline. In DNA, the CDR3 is TGCGCCAGCAGCCACGAAGGGGTTGCCAACACCGGGGAGCTGTTTTTT. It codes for CASSHEGVANTGELFF.

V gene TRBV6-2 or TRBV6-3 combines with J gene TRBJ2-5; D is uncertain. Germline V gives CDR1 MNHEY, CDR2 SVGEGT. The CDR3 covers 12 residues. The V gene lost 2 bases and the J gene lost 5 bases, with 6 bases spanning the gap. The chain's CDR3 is CASSYRVETQYF. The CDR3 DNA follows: TGTGCCAGCAGTTACAGGGTCGAGACCCAGTACTTC.

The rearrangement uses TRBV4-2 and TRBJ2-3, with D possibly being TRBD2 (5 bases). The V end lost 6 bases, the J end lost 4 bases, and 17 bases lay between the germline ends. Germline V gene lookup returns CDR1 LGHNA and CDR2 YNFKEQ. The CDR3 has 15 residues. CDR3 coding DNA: TGTGCCAGCAGTCTCGAGGGAGCCGGAGCAGATACGCAGTATTTT. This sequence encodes CASSLEGAGADTQYF.

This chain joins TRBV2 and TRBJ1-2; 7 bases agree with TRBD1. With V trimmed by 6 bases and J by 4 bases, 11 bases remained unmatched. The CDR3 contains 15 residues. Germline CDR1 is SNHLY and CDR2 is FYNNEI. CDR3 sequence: CASSEILAGGYGYTF. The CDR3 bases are TGTGCCAGCAGCGAAATACTTGCAGGGGGCTATGGCTACACCTTC.

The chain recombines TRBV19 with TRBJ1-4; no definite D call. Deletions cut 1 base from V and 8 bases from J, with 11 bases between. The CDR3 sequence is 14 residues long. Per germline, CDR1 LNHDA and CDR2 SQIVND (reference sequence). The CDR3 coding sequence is TGTGCCAGTAGTATAGGGAGCGGGTCGGAAAAACTGTTTTTT. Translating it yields CASSIGSGSEKLFF.

The CDR3, as DNA: TGTGCCAGCAGCTCACAGGGGAGGACTAATGAAAAACTGTTTTTT. It specifies CASSSQGRTNEKLFF. The V gene is TRBV9, the J gene TRBJ1-4, with TRBD1 matching 7 bases. The CDR3 extends over 15 amino acids. Trimming removed 4 bases from V and 2 bases from J; junction bases left unmatched: 5. Germline CDR1 reads SGDLS; CDR2 reads YYNGEE.

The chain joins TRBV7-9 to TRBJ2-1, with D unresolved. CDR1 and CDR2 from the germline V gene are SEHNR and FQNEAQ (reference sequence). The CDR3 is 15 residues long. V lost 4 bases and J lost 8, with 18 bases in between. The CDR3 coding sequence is TGTGCCAGCAGCTCATCCGGGCCCCCCCTCGATGAGCAGTTCTTC. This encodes CASSSSGPPLDEQFF.

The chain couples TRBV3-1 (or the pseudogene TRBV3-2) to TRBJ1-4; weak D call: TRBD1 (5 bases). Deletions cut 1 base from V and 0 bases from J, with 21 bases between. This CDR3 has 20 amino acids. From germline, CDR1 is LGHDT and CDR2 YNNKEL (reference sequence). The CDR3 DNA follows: TGTGCCAGCAGCCAAGTTAGGATCCCACCCCAGGGACCAACTAATGAAAAACTGTTTTTT. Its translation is CASSQVRIPPQGPTNEKLFF.

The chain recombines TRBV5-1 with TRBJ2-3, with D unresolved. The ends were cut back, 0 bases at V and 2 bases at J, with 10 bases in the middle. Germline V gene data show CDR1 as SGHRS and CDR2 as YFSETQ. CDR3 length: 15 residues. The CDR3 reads CASSLEAGSTDTQYF. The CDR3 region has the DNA TGCGCCAGCAGCTTGGAGGCAGGCTCCACAGATACGCAGTATTTT.

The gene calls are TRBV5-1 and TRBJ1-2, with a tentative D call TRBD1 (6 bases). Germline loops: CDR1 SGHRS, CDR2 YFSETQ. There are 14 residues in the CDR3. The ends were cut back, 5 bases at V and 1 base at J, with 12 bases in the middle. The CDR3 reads CASSPRTDNYGYTF. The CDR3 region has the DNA TGCGCCAGCAGTCCCCGGACAGATAACTATGGCTACACCTTC.

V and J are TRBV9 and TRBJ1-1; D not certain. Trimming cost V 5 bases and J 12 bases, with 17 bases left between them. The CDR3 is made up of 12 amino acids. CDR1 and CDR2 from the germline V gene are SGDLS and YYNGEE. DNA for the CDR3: TGTGCCAGCAGTCTCCCGGCTAGGGTGCCTTTCTTT. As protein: CASSLPARVPFF.

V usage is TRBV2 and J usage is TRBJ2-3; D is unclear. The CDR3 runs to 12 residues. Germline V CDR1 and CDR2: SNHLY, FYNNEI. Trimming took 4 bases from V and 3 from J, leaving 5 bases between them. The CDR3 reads CASSGDTDTQYF. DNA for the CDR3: TGTGCCAGCAGTGGGGATACAGATACGCAGTATTTT.

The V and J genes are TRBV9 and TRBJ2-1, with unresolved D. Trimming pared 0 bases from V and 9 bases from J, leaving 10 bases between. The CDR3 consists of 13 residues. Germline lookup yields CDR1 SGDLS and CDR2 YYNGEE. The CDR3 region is CASSVVELGEQFF. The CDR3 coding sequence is TGTGCCAGCAGCGTAGTCGAGCTGGGTGAGCAGTTCTTC.

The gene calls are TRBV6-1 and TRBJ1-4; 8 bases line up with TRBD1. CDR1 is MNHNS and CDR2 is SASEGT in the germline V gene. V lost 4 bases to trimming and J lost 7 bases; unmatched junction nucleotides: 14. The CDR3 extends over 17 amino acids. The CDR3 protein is CASSARQGRGFSEKLFF. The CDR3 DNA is TGTGCCAGCAGTGCTAGACAGGGGAGGGGGTTTAGTGAAAAACTGTTTTTT.

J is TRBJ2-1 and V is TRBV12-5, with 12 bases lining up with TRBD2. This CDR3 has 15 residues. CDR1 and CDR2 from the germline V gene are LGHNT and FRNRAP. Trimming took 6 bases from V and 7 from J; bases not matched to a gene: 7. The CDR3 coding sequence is TGTGCTAGTGGCAGCGGACTAGCGGGAAAGAATGAGCAGTTCTTC. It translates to CASGSGLAGKNEQFF. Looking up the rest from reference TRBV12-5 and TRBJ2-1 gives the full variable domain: DARVTQTPRHKVTEMGQEVTMRCQPILGHNTVFWYRQTMMQGLELLAYFRNRAPLDDSGMPKDRFSAEMPDATLATLKIQPSEPRDSAVYFCASGSGLAGKNEQFFGPGTRLTVL.

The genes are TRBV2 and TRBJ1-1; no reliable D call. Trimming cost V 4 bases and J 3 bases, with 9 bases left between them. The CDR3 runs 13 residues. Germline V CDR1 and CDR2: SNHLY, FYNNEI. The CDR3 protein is CASSVARHTEAFF. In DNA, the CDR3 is TGTGCCAGCAGTGTGGCCCGGCACACTGAAGCTTTCTTT.

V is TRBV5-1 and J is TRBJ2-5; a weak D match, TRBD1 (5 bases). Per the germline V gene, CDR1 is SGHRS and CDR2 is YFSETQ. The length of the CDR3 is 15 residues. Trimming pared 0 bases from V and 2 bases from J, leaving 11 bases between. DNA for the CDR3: TGCGCCAGCAGCTTGGCCGATAGACAGCAAGAGACCCAGTACTTC. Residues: CASSLADRQQETQYF.